The 2 T cell receptor beta chains presented below share a single source sample, sequenced in a study of CD8+ T cells in alopecia areata. Sequencing relied on a cDNA template that was reverse transcribed from extracted RNA. Assay used: immunoSEQ multiplex PCR; TCRdb lists only in-frame clones, some missing. The top ten clones hold 8.8% of a sample with 93,000 or so clones, around 59% of them seen once. The sample comprised CD4+ T cells sorted from blood. Receptor source: a human donor in good health.

V usage is TRBV29-1 and J usage is TRBJ2-1, with D perhaps given as TRBD1 or TRBD2 (5 bases each). Germline-derived CDR1 and CDR2 are SQVTM and ANQGSEA. The CDR3 has 13 residues. Trimming pared 0 bases from V and 6 bases from J, leaving 9 bases between. The CDR3 loop is CSVEDLRGNEQFF. CDR3 sequence (DNA): TGCAGCGTTGAAGATCTGAGGGGCAATGAGCAGTTCTTC.

The gene calls are TRBV27 and TRBJ2-7; the D gene could be TRBD1 or TRBD2 (6 bases each). V was trimmed by 8 bases and J by 1 base, leaving 12 bases between them. There are 13 residues in the CDR3. The germline CDR1 and CDR2 sequences are MNHEY and SMNVEV (reference sequence). Here the CDR3 reads CASGTGTSYEQYF. The CDR3 nucleotides are TGTGCCAGCGGTACAGGGACTTCCTACGAGCAGTACTTC.